This T cell receptor (beta chain) was sequenced for a study of cytomegalovirus exposure and HLA in healthy donors. The donors belonged to the approximately 120-subject validation cohort, separate from the approximately 700-subject first cohort. Comments on this clone: Its matching antigen is unknown.

Assay: immunoSEQ multiplex PCR; the TCRdb copy retains only in-frame clones and omits some. The sample contains 120,000 or so clones, 70% to 90% of which appear only once. Study-level results: CMV antigen specificity was confirmed in vitro for a few CMV-associated chains. The dataset shows that most TCR sequences were rare, while some public TCRs occurred in many donors.

V was trimmed by 5 bases and J by 7 bases, leaving 14 bases between them. The CDR3 consists of 14 residues. CDR1 is SGHTA, CDR2 FQGTGA, per germline. This TCR came from a woman between 18 and 29 years old in good health and CMV-seronegative. Sample: PBMCs. The V call is TRBV7-3, the J call TRBJ2-2; possible D gene TRBD2, 5 bases. The CDR3 bases are TGTGCCAGCAGCCTCCGGGATGGGGACGGGGAGCTGTTTTTT. It specifies CASSLRDGDGELFF.